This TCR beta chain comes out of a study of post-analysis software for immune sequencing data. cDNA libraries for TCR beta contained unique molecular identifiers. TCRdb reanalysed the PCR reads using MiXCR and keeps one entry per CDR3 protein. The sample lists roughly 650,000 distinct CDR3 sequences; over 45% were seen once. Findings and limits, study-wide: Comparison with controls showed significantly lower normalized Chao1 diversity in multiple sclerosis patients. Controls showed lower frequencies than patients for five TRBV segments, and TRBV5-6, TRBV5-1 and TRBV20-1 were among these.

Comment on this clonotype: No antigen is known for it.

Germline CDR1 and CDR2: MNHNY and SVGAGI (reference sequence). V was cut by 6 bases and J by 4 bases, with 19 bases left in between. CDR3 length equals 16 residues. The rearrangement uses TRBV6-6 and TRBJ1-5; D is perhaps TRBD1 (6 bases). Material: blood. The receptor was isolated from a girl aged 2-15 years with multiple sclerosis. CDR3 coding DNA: TGTGCCAGCAGCCCTACAGGGATTGATGGGAATCAGCCCCAGCATTTT. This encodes CASSPTGIDGNQPQHF.